This entry describes one TCR beta chain. Antigen unknown. The data were obtained in a study of shared clonotypes between healthy human individuals. The overall study: The donor pool was made up of two women and three men aged 18 to 49. Plates per donor: three CD4 naive, three CD4 memory, two CD8 naive, one CD8 memory. Notes on the study in general: Memory subsets generally showed smaller estimated richness than naive subsets did.

All donors were Caucasian adults living in Nashville, Tennessee. The V and J ends lost 0 bases and 5 bases respectively, with 16 bases between them. Per germline, CDR1 LGHNA and CDR2 YSLEER. This CDR3 is 16 amino acids long. Clones were read by immunoSEQ multiplex PCR, and TCRdb kept only the in-frame ones, dropping some. The table has some 1.1 million clones, roughly 77% seen once. J is TRBJ1-1 and V is TRBV4-3; TRBD1 is a possible D gene (6 bases). The sequencing sample was made of memory CD4+ T cells from PBMCs. The subset denotes: CD45RA-negative fraction. This clonotype originated in a man aged 18-30 years in good health. Some clones in this sample may be carry-over from other donors' samples. The CDR3 spells CASSQDPQGPTTEAFF. The CDR3 DNA reads as TGCGCCAGCAGCCAAGACCCCCAGGGGCCGACGACTGAAGCTTTCTTT.